This T cell receptor beta chain was sequenced in a study of cytomegalovirus exposure and HLA in healthy donors. As to this clone: Relative to the germline gene, one junction end is altered; a read error may explain this.

The PCR had 60 Vbeta and 13 Jbeta primers. This table comes from immunoSEQ multiplex PCR, and its TCRdb copy is limited to in-frame clones, with some not included. The sample includes 150,000 to 200,000 clones, about 80% of them seen just once. Germline assignment: CDR1 SGHTA and CDR2 FQGTGA. CDR3 size: 16 residues. V and J are TRBV7-3 and TRBJ2-2; the match to TRBD1 covers 8 bases. The specimen was PBMCs. The source of this sequence is a woman aged 40 to 49 in good health and CMV-seronegative. In DNA form, the CDR3 reads TGTTCCAGCAGCTTAACGCCAGGGGGCTATACCGGGGAGCTGTTTTTT. Translation gives CSSSLTPGGYTGELFF.